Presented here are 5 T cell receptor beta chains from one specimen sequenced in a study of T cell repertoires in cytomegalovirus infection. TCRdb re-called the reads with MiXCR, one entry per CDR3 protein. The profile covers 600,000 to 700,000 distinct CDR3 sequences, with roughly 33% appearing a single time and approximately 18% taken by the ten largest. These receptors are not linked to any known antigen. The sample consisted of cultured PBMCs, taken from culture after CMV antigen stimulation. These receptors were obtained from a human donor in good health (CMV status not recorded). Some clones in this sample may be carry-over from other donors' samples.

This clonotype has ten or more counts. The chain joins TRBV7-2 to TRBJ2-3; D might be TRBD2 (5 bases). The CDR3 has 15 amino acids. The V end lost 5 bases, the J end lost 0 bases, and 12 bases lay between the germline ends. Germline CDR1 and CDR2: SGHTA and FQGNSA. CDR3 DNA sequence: TGTGCCAGCAGCCCCCCCCGCGGGAGCACAGATACGCAGTATTTT. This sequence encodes CASSPPRGSTDTQYF.

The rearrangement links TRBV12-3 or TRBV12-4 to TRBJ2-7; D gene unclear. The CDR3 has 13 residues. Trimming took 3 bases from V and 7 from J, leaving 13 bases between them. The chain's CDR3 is CASSFLRTGEQYF. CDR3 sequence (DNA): TGTGCCAGCAGTTTCCTCAGAACCGGGGAGCAGTACTTC.

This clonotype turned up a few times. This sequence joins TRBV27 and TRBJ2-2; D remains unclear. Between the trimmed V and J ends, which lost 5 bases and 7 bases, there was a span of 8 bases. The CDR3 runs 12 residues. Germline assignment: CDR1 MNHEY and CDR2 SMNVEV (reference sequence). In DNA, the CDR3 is TGTGCCAGCAGTCCCAATGGCGGGGAGCTGTTTTTT. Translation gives CASSPNGGELFF.

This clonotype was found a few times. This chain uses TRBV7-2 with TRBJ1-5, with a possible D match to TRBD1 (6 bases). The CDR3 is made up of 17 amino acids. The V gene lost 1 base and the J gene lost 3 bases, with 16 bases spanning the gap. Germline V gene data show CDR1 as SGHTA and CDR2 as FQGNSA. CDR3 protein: CASSLGGTQGLNQPQHF. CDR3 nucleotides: TGTGCCAGCAGCTTAGGGGGTACGCAGGGGCTCAATCAGCCCCAGCATTTT.

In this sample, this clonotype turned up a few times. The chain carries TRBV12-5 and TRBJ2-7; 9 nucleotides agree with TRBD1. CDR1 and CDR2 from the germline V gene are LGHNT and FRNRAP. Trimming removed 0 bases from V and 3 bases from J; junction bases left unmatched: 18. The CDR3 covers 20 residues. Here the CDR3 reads CASGLVRWDRVPYPLYEQYF. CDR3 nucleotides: TGTGCTAGTGGTTTGGTACGGTGGGACAGGGTCCCCTACCCTCTCTACGAGCAGTACTTC.